The 17 T cell receptor beta chains listed next were all sequenced from one sample in a study of identifying expanded T cells in peripheral blood. Here immunoSEQ multiplex PCR was the method, and the copy in TCRdb shows in-frame clones only, minus some. Among over 90,000 clones listed, approximately 90% were seen once. The material sequenced was blood. Receptors were obtained from a person aged 18 to 70 in good health.

The chain uses TRBV29-1 and TRBJ1-1; D not certain. The germline V gene encodes CDR1 SQVTM and CDR2 ANQGSEA. The CDR3 runs 13 residues. V shed 3 bases and J shed 2 bases, with 10 bases lying between them. The DNA for the CDR3 is TGCAGCGTTGATGCTACAAGAAACACTGAAGCTTTCTTT. Protein: CSVDATRNTEAFF.

The chain has TRBV5-8 and TRBJ1-2; no definite D call. The CDR3 has 12 amino acids. Trimming removed 4 bases at V and 4 bases at J, with 8 bases between. CDR1 is SGHTS and CDR2 is YDEGEE in the germline V gene. CDR3 sequence (DNA): TGTGCCAGCAGCCCCGACACCTATGGCTACACCTTC. Protein product: CASSPDTYGYTF.

The chain is built from TRBV28 and TRBJ2-1, with TRBD2 matching over 10 bases. V was pared by 6 bases and J by 8 bases, with 13 bases of the junction left unmatched. The CDR3 spans 16 residues. Germline V CDR1 and CDR2: MDHEN, SYDVKM. The CDR3 region is CASSPSRASGSYEQFF. In DNA, the CDR3 is TGTGCCAGCAGCCCCTCTCGGGCTAGCGGGAGCTATGAGCAGTTCTTC.

V gene TRBV6-6 combines with J gene TRBJ1-5; D is possibly TRBD1 (5 bases). From germline, CDR1 is MNHNY and CDR2 SVGAGI (reference sequence). CDR3 size: 16 residues. V was shortened by 4 bases and J by 1 base, with 14 bases between the two germline ends. The CDR3 loop is CASSSAAGLSNQPQHF. The CDR3 nucleotides read TGTGCCAGCAGTTCCGCCGCGGGACTGAGCAATCAGCCCCAGCATTTT.

The V gene is TRBV28, the J gene TRBJ2-7; 7 bases map to TRBD2. The germline gives CDR1 MDHEN, CDR2 SYDVKM. V dropped 3 bases and J dropped 5; count of bases not matched to a gene: 10. The CDR3 is made up of 15 amino acids. The CDR3 here is CASSFAGAVSHEQYF. The CDR3 DNA reads TGTGCCAGCAGTTTTGCGGGAGCGGTTTCCCACGAGCAGTACTTC.

This clone was observed at least ten times. The chain employs TRBV9 and TRBJ2-7; 10 nucleotides line up with TRBD1. J gave up 0 bases and V 1 base, and 1 base lay outside the gene matches. The CDR3 runs 15 residues. Germline V gives CDR1 SGDLS, CDR2 YYNGEE. As DNA, the CDR3 is TGTGCCAGCAGCGTAAGGACAGGGGGCTCCTACGAGCAGTACTTC. It translates to CASSVRTGGSYEQYF.

The count of this clone is one. V and J are TRBV5-1 and TRBJ2-7, with 13 bases matching TRBD2. The ends lost 1 base at V and 6 bases at J; junction bases unmatched: 10. There are 17 residues in the CDR3. Germline assignment: CDR1 SGHRS and CDR2 YFSETQ. CDR3 sequence reads: CASSLIPGTSGTGEQYF. CDR3 nucleotide sequence: TGCGCCAGCAGCTTGATACCCGGGACTAGCGGGACGGGCGAGCAGTACTTC.

The sample holds one count of this clone. The chain has TRBV9 and TRBJ2-4, with a possible D match to TRBD1 (6 bases). V was trimmed by 3 bases and J by 1 base, leaving 14 bases between them. CDR1 is SGDLS, CDR2 YYNGEE, per germline. The CDR3 length is 16 residues. CDR3 loop: CASSAAGVEAKNIQYF. The CDR3 region has the DNA TGTGCCAGCAGCGCAGCAGGGGTAGAGGCCAAAAACATTCAGTACTTC.

The J gene is TRBJ1-2, the V gene TRBV10-1, with 9 bases lining up with TRBD1. V shed 4 bases and J 9 bases; nucleotides not matched to a gene: 6. There are 13 residues in the CDR3. Germline CDR1 WNHNN, CDR2 SYGVQD (reference sequence). The DNA for the CDR3 is TGCGCCAGCAGTGGGGACAGGGTCGGACGCTACACCTTC. Encoded protein: CASSGDRVGRYTF.

The V and J genes are TRBV4-1 and TRBJ2-7; D is perhaps TRBD1 (6 bases). The CDR3 spans 17 residues. The V end lost 0 bases, the J end lost 4 bases, and 19 bases lay between the germline ends. In germline, CDR1 is MGHRA, CDR2 YSYEKL. DNA of the CDR3: TGCGCCAGCAGCCAAGACGAGGGGGTAGGGGTAGTATACGAGCAGTACTTC. Translating it yields CASSQDEGVGVVYEQYF.

The J gene is TRBJ2-7, the V gene TRBV18, with 8 bases lining up with TRBD1. V was pared by 3 bases and J by 3 bases, with 7 bases of the junction left unmatched. The CDR3 contains 15 residues. Germline CDR1 KGHSH, CDR2 LQKENI. The CDR3 region is CASSPPGQANYEQYF. The CDR3 DNA reads as TGTGCCAGCTCACCGCCGGGACAGGCAAACTACGAGCAGTACTTC.

The chain employs TRBV19 and TRBJ2-5; the match to TRBD2 covers 9 bases. The CDR3 is 16 amino acids. The V gene's germline CDR1 is LNHDA and CDR2 SQIVND (reference sequence). V lost 6 bases to trimming and J lost 7 bases; unmatched junction nucleotides: 15. The CDR3 here is CASSTFLAGVGGTQYF. For the CDR3, the DNA is TGTGCCAGTAGCACATTCTTAGCGGGGGTCGGCGGGACCCAGTACTTC. Drawing the rest from reference TRBV19 and TRBJ2-5, the complete variable domain is DGGITQSPKYLFRKEGQNVTLSCEQNLNHDAMYWYRQDPGQGLRLIYYSQIVNDFQKGDIAEGYSVSREKKESFPLTVTSAQKNPTAFYLCASSTFLAGVGGTQYFGPGTRLLVL.

The chain uses TRBV4-3 and TRBJ1-2, with unresolved D. The CDR3 totals 15 residues. Per germline, CDR1 LGHNA and CDR2 YSLEER. V was shortened by 0 bases and J by 2 bases, with 10 bases between the two germline ends. The CDR3 spells CASSQDFGQNYGYTF. CDR3 DNA sequence: TGCGCCAGCAGCCAAGATTTTGGGCAGAACTATGGCTACACCTTC.

The gene calls are TRBV6-6 and TRBJ1-2; 8 bases fit TRBD1. V lost 5 bases and J lost 1; bases outside the gene matches: 3. CDR1 is MNHNY and CDR2 is SVGAGI in the germline V gene (reference sequence). The length of the CDR3 is 14 residues. CDR3 loop: CASSGGQGNYGYTF. In DNA, the CDR3 is TGTGCCAGCAGTGGAGGACAGGGTAACTATGGCTACACCTTC.

The rearrangement joins TRBV6-5 to TRBJ2-5; D may be TRBD1 or TRBD2 (6 bases each). V lost 8 bases and J lost 5, with 12 bases in between. The germline gives CDR1 MNHEY, CDR2 SVGAGI. The CDR3 runs to 12 residues. The DNA of the CDR3 is TGTGCCAGCGGGGGGCAGTCCGAGACCCAGTACTTC. The encoded protein is CASGGQSETQYF.

This clone has just a few counts. V is TRBV2 and J is TRBJ2-7; possibly TRBD1 for D (5 bases). Germline V gives CDR1 SNHLY, CDR2 FYNNEI. The CDR3 spans 12 residues. V lost 6 bases to trimming and J lost 6 bases, with 12 bases between them. The CDR3 DNA is TGTGCCAGCAGCTCAACAGGCCTCGAGCAGTACTTC. As protein: CASSSTGLEQYF.

This chain links TRBV9 with TRBJ1-1, with D uncertain. The CDR3 length is 13 residues. Trimming left V 0 bases short and J 8 bases short, with 11 bases between. Germline lookup yields CDR1 SGDLS and CDR2 YYNGEE. As DNA, the CDR3 is TGTGCCAGCAGCGTAGTTTCCCAGGCCGAAGCTTTCTTT. Translated, it gives CASSVVSQAEAFF.